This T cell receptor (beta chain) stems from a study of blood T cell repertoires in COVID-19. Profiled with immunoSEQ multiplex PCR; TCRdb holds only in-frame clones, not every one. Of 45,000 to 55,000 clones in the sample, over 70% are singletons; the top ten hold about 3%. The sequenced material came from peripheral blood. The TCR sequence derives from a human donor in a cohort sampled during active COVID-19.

This CDR3 reads CASSTSGGSYGEQFF. DNA for the CDR3: TGTGCCAGCAGCACTAGCGGGGGGTCGTATGGTGAGCAGTTCTTC. This chain connects TRBV7-9 to TRBJ2-1; 12 bases map to TRBD2. This CDR3 has 15 amino acids. Trimming at V came to 5 bases and at J to 9 bases, leaving 8 bases not matched to a gene. CDR1 and CDR2 (germline): SEHNR, FQNEAQ (reference sequence).